This T cell receptor beta chain is drawn from a study of identical twins. Trimming at V came to 4 bases and at J to 5 bases, leaving 6 bases not matched to a gene. Germline CDR1 and CDR2: MGHRA and YSYEKL. The CDR3 runs to 15 residues. This clonotype was counted only a few times. The antigen is not known. Study findings and constraints: Models predicted less out-of-frame TCR alpha sharing in monozygotic twins than was found.

Each CDR3 protein gets one entry after TCRdb re-called the 5' RACE reads with MiXCR. Among some 1,700,000 distinct CDR3 sequences listed, about 32% were seen once. The material sequenced was cord blood. The chain is built from TRBV4-1 and TRBJ2-5; 11 bases map to TRBD1. The sequence was obtained from a newborn girl in good health. CDR3 DNA sequence: TGCGCCAGCAGCCTAACCGGGACAGGGGGTGAGACCCAGTACTTC. It specifies CASSLTGTGGETQYF.